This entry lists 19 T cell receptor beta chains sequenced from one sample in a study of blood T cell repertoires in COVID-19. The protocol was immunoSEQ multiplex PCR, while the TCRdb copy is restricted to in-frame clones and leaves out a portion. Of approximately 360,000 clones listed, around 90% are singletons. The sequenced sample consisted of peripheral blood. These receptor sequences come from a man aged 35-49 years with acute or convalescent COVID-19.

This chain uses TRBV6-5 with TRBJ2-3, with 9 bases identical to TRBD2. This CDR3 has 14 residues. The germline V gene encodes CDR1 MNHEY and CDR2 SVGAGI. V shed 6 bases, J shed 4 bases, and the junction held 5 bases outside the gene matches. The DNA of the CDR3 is TGTGCCAGCAGAGCGGGGGGCGGGGCAGATACGCAGTATTTT. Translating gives CASRAGGGADTQYF.

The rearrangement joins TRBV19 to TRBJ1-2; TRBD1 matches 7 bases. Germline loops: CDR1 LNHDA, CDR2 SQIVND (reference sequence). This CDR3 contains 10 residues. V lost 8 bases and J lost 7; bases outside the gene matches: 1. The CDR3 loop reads CASRQGGYTF. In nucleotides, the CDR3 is TGTGCCAGTCGACAGGGTGGCTACACCTTC.

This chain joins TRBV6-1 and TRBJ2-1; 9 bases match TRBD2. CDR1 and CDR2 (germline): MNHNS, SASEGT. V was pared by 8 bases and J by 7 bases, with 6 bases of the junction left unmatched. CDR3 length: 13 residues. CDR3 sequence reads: CASLAGKGNEQFF. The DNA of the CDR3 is TGTGCCAGCCTAGCGGGGAAGGGGAATGAGCAGTTCTTC.

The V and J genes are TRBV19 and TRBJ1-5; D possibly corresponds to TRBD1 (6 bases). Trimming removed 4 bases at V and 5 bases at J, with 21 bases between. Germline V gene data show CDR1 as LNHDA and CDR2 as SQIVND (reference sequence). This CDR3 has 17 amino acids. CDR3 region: CASSRAAPRGDHQPQHF. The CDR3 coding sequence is TGTGCCAGTAGTAGGGCGGCCCCCAGGGGAGATCATCAGCCCCAGCATTTT.

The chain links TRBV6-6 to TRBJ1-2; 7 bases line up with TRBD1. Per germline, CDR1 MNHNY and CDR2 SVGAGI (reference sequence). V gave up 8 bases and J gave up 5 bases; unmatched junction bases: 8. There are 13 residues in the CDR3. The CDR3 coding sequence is TGTGCCAGCCAATTTACAGGGGATTATGGCTACACCTTC. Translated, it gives CASQFTGDYGYTF.

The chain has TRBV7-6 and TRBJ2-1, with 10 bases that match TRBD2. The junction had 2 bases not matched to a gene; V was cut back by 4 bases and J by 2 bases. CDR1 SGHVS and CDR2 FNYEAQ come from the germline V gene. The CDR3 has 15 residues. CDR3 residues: CASSSGLAAYNEQFF. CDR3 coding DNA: TGTGCCAGCAGCTCCGGACTAGCGGCCTACAATGAGCAGTTCTTC. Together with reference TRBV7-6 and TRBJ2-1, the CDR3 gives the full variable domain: GAGVSQSPRYKVTKRGQDVALRCDPISGHVSLYWYRQALGQGPEFLTYFNYEAQQDKSGLPNDRFSAERPEGSISTLTIQRTEQRDSAMYRCASSSGLAAYNEQFFGPGTRLTVL.

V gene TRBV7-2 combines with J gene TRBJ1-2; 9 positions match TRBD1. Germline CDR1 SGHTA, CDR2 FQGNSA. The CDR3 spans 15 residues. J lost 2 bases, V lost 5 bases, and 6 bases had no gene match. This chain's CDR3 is CASSPPGQGNYGYTF. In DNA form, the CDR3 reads TGTGCCAGCAGCCCACCGGGACAGGGAAACTATGGCTACACCTTC. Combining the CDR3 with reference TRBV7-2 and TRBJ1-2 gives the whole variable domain GAGVSQSPSNKVTEKGKDVELRCDPISGHTALYWYRQSLGQGLEFLIYFQGNSAPDKSGLPSDRFSAERTGGSVSTLTIQRTQQEDSAVYLCASSPPGQGNYGYTFGSGTRLTVV.

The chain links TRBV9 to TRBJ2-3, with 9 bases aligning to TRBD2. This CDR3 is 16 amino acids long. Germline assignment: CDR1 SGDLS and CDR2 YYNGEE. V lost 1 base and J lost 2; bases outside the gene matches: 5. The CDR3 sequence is CASSVLAGGSTDTQYF. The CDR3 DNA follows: TGTGCCAGCAGCGTACTCGCGGGAGGGTCCACAGATACGCAGTATTTT.

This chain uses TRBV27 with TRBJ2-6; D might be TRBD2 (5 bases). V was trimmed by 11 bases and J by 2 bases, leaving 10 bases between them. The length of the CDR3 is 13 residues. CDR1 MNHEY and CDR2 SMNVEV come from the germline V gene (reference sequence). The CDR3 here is CAAGVTGANVLTF. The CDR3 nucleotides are TGTGCCGCCGGGGTGACTGGGGCCAACGTCCTGACTTTC.

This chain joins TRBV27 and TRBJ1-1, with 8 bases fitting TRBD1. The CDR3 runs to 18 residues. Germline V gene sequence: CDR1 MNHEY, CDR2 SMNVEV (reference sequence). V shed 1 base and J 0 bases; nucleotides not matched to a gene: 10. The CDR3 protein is CASSLFAGTGFMNTEAFF. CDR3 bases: TGTGCCAGCAGTTTATTTGCCGGGACAGGATTCATGAACACTGAAGCTTTCTTT.

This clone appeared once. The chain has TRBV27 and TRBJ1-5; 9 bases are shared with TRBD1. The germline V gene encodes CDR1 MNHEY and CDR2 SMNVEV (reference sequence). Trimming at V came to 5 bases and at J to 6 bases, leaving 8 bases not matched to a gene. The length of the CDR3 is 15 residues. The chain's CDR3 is CASSARTGALQPQHF. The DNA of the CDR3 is TGTGCCAGCAGTGCCAGGACAGGGGCACTTCAGCCCCAGCATTTT.

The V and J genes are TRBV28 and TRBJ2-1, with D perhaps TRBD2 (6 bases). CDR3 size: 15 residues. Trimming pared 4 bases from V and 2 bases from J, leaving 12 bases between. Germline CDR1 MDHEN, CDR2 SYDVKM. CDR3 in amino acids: CASSWDRGAYNEQFF. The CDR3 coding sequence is TGTGCCAGCAGTTGGGACCGCGGGGCCTACAATGAGCAGTTCTTC.

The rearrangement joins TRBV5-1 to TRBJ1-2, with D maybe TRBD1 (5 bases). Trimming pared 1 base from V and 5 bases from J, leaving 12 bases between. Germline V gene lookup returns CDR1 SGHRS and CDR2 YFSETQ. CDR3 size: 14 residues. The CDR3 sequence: CASSLQGRQYGYTF. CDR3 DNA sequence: TGCGCCAGCAGCTTGCAGGGTAGGCAATATGGCTACACCTTC.

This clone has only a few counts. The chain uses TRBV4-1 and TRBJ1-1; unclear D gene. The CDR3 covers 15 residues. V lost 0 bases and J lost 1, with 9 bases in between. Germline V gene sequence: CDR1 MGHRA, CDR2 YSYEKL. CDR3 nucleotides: TGCGCCAGCAGCCAAGATGCGGGTAGGAACACTGAAGCTTTCTTT. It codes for CASSQDAGRNTEAFF.

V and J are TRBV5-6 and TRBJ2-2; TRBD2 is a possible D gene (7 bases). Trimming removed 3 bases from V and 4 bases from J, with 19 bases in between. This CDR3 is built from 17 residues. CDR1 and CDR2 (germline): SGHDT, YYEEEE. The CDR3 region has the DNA TGTGCCAGCAGCTCACCCCTGGGGGGGGCAGGCACCGGGGAGCTGTTTTTT. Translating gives CASSSPLGGAGTGELFF.

The CDR3 is CASRASGYSGANVLTF. The CDR3 nucleotides read TGTGCCAGCAGAGCTAGCGGGTACTCTGGGGCCAACGTCCTGACTTTC. The chain is built from TRBV5-4 and TRBJ2-6, with TRBD2 matching 8 bases. The V segment lost 5 bases and the J segment 0 bases; nucleotides outside the gene matches: 4. The germline V gene encodes CDR1 SGHNT and CDR2 YYREEE (reference sequence). This CDR3 is built from 16 residues.

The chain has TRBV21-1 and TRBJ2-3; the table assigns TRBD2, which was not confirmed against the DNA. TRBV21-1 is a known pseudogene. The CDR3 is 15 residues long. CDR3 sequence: CASSIRGRGTDTQYF. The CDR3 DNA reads TGTGCCAGCAGCATCCGGGGGAGGGGTACAGATACGCAGTATTTT.

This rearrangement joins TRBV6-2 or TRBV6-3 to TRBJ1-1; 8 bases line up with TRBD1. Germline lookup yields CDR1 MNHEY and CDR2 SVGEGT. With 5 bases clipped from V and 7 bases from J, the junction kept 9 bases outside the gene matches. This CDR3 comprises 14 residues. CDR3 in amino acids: CASSADRETGEAFF. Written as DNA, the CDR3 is TGTGCCAGCAGTGCGGACAGGGAGACTGGTGAAGCTTTCTTT.

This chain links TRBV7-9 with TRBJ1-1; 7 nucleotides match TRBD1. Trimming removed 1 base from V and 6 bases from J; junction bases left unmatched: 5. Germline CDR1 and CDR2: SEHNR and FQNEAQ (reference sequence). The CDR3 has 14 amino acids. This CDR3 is CASSLGQGAAEAFF. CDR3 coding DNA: TGTGCCAGCAGCTTAGGACAGGGCGCGGCTGAAGCTTTCTTT.